The sample holds a few counts of the clone carrying this T cell receptor (beta chain). Its target is not known. Germline CDR1 is SNHLY and CDR2 is FYNNEI. Trimming removed 1 base at V and 8 bases at J, with 16 bases between. The CDR3 is 15 residues long. Building the TCR beta libraries relied on iRepertoire HTBI primers, and CDR3 regions underwent Arm-PCR. TCRdb ran MiXCR on the multiplex PCR reads and lists one entry per CDR3 protein. Of a few hundred thousand distinct CDR3 sequences listed, roughly 23% were seen once; the top ten hold around 13%. The entry originates in a study of regulatory T cells in long-lasting Graves disease. Study-level points and caveats: When disease was persistent, TRBV28, TRBJ1-2 and TRBJ2-5 were the favored segments.

Time point given: persistent/refractory GD, antithyroid drugs over 5 years with positive TRAb. There was RNA extracted from PBMCs, and the TCR library was made from it. The sample consisted of peripheral blood mononuclear cells (PBMCs), taken when the disease was refractory, from a patient treated with antithyroid drugs. The receptor's source is a female donor with Graves disease. V and J are TRBV2 and TRBJ2-3; the D gene could be TRBD1 or TRBD2 (6 bases each). The CDR3 DNA follows: TGTGCCAGCAGTGAAGAATGGGGGCGGGGCAGTACGCAGTATTTT. Translating gives CASSEEWGRGSTQYF.